This T cell receptor (beta chain) was profiled in a study of T cell changes during pregnancy in multiple sclerosis. The data were produced by immunoSEQ multiplex PCR, yet TCRdb's version contains in-frame clones alone and is incomplete. The profile shows around 25,000 clones, roughly 80% of them singletons. The length of the CDR3 is 16 residues. The germline CDR1 and CDR2 sequences are SGHRS and YFSETQ. The junction had 7 bases not matched to a gene; V was cut back by 4 bases and J by 1 base. The receptor comes from a female donor in good health, enrolled as a control in a pregnancy study. The rearrangement links TRBV5-1 to TRBJ2-2; 7 bases match TRBD2. The sample consisted of CD8+ T cells from peripheral blood mononuclear cells, taken in the first trimester of pregnancy. CDR3 sequence (DNA): TGCGCCAGCAGCCCCCACTTAGCGGGGAACACCGGGGAGCTGTTTTTT. This encodes CASSPHLAGNTGELFF.